The entry below gives a single T cell receptor (beta chain) sequence along with its context. The table came from immunoSEQ multiplex PCR; TCRdb's copy has only in-frame clones and leaves some out. The data show about 65,000 clones, with roughly nine tenths seen just once and roughly 1.2% held by the top ten. This entry is derived from a study of control samples from healthy donors and cancer patients. Germline loops: CDR1 SGHRS, CDR2 YFSETQ. The ends were cut back, 5 bases at V and 5 bases at J, with 14 bases in the middle. The CDR3 sequence is 15 residues long. Sequencing was performed on PBMCs. The chain uses TRBV5-1 and TRBJ1-6; a weak D match, TRBD1 (5 bases). The TCR originated in a woman between 50 and 59 years old with colorectal cancer. CDR3 in DNA: TGCGCCAGCAGTATCGGGACGTATGATAATTCACCCCTCCACTTT. The encoded protein is CASSIGTYDNSPLHF.